The 10 T cell receptor beta chains in this list originate from one sample, sequenced in a study of T cell responses to AZD1222 COVID-19 vaccine. Produced via immunoSEQ multiplex PCR; TCRdb's table is partial and in-frame only. In the table there are 85,000 to 90,000 clones, over 75% of which are singletons. Sequenced here: peripheral blood, sampled on day 0 of AZD1222 vaccination. The receptors stem from an adult in good health.

V and J are TRBV27 and TRBJ2-1; 7 positions agree with TRBD2. There are 16 residues in the CDR3. Germline V gives CDR1 MNHEY, CDR2 SMNVEV (reference sequence). V shed 8 bases and J 9 bases; nucleotides not matched to a gene: 19. CDR3 sequence: CASGKPGRVRGVEQFF. The DNA of the CDR3 is TGTGCCAGCGGGAAGCCGGGACGGGTTCGGGGGGTTGAGCAGTTCTTC.

This clone was counted between two and nine times. This chain links TRBV28 with TRBJ1-1; TRBD1 aligns across 7 bases. CDR1 is MDHEN, CDR2 SYDVKM, per germline. The ends lost 6 bases at V and 1 base at J; junction bases unmatched: 2. The length of the CDR3 is 13 residues. CDR3 region: CASRTGWNTEAFF. DNA of the CDR3: TGTGCCAGCAGGACAGGGTGGAACACTGAAGCTTTCTTT.

This rearrangement joins TRBV9 to TRBJ2-3; the match to TRBD1 covers 11 bases. J gave up 2 bases and V 3 bases, and 5 bases lay outside the gene matches. The CDR3 has 16 amino acids. Germline V CDR1 and CDR2: SGDLS, YYNGEE. The CDR3 spells CASSARTGGFTDTQYF. The CDR3 DNA follows: TGTGCCAGCAGCGCGCGGACAGGGGGCTTCACAGATACGCAGTATTTT.

This clone was seen a few times. V and J are TRBV3-1 (or the pseudogene TRBV3-2) and TRBJ1-1; D gene unclear. The CDR3 is made up of 13 amino acids. The V end was cut by 3 bases, the J end by 1 base, with 6 bases between. Germline CDR1 reads LGHDT; CDR2 reads YNNKEL (reference sequence). CDR3 region: CASSQDWNTEAFF. The DNA of the CDR3 is TGTGCCAGCAGCCAGGACTGGAACACTGAAGCTTTCTTT.

The chain recombines TRBV5-1 with TRBJ1-2; unclear D gene. The CDR3 is 14 amino acids. Germline CDR1 SGHRS, CDR2 YFSETQ. Trimming cost V 3 bases and J 4 bases, with 13 bases left between them. The CDR3 spells CASSSTDAAYGYTF. CDR3 DNA: TGCGCCAGCAGCTCTACGGACGCGGCCTATGGCTACACCTTC.

The CDR3 region is CAITSARGIRWYSNQPQHF. The CDR3 DNA sequence: TGTGCCATCACGAGTGCCCGGGGAATCAGGTGGTATAGCAATCAGCCCCAGCATTTT. The chain links TRBV10-3 to TRBJ1-5; D remains ambiguous. Trimming shortened V by 7 bases and J by 0 bases, and 25 bases separated the two germline ends. The CDR3 has 19 amino acids. Germline V gene lookup returns CDR1 ENHRY and CDR2 SYGVKD.

The chain recombines TRBV9 with TRBJ2-3, with a weak D call TRBD2 (5 bases). CDR3 length: 13 residues. V was pared by 1 base and J by 6 bases, with 9 bases between. Germline V lookup: CDR1 SGDLS, CDR2 YYNGEE. The CDR3 coding sequence is TGTGCCAGCAGCGTAACCCGGAGGGATACGCAGTATTTT. The encoded protein is CASSVTRRDTQYF. Together with reference TRBV9 and TRBJ2-3, the CDR3 gives the full variable domain: DSGVTQTPKHLITATGQRVTLRCSPRSGDLSVYWYQQSLDQGLQFLIQYYNGEERAKGNILERFSAQQFPDLHSELNLSSLELGDSALYFCASSVTRRDTQYFGPGTRLTVL.

The J gene is TRBJ2-1, the V gene TRBV19; D assignment may be TRBD1 or TRBD2 (5 bases each). Per germline, CDR1 LNHDA and CDR2 SQIVND (reference sequence). The CDR3 is 15 amino acids. Trimming left V 10 bases short and J 7 bases short, with 23 bases between. For the CDR3, the DNA is TGTGCCATCTCCCCGGGGATGGGGCGAGGGAATGAGCAGTTCTTC. Translated: CAISPGMGRGNEQFF. Looking up the rest from reference TRBV19 and TRBJ2-1 gives the full variable domain: DGGITQSPKYLFRKEGQNVTLSCEQNLNHDAMYWYRQDPGQGLRLIYYSQIVNDFQKGDIAEGYSVSREKKESFPLTVTSAQKNPTAFYLCAISPGMGRGNEQFFGPGTRLTVL.

The chain carries TRBV6-6 and TRBJ1-3; D possibly corresponds to TRBD1 (5 bases). CDR1 and CDR2 from the germline V gene are MNHNY and SVGAGI (reference sequence). This CDR3 comprises 14 residues. The V end lost 6 bases, the J end lost 3 bases, and 12 bases lay between the germline ends. CDR3 protein: CASRETVGGNTIYF. The CDR3 nucleotides are TGTGCCAGCAGGGAGACAGTCGGTGGAAACACCATATATTTT.

V and J are TRBV6-2 or TRBV6-3 and TRBJ2-5, with D uncertain. V was trimmed by 4 bases and J by 3 bases, leaving 9 bases between them. The CDR3 sequence is 13 residues long. Per germline, CDR1 MNHEY and CDR2 SVGEGT. CDR3 nucleotide sequence: TGTGCCAGCAGTTCAGCAGAAAAAGAGACCCAGTACTTC. It yields the protein CASSSAEKETQYF.